These 4 T cell receptor beta chains were all obtained from the same sample, sequenced in a study of cytotoxic CD8 clonotypes in ibrutinib-treated CLL. The protocol was immunoSEQ multiplex PCR, while the TCRdb copy is restricted to in-frame clones and leaves out a portion. The sample has around 53,000 clones; roughly 54% are singletons. This material consisted of PBMCs, taken at disease progression, from a patient treated with ibrutinib. These TCRs come from a human donor with chronic lymphocytic leukemia.

The rearrangement uses TRBV5-1 and TRBJ2-1; TRBD1 aligns across 9 bases. V lost 6 bases, J lost 10 bases, and 8 bases stayed unmatched. The CDR3 covers 13 residues. Per germline, CDR1 SGHRS and CDR2 YFSETQ. In nucleotides, the CDR3 is TGCGCCAGCACTCGGACAGGGGACGGCGAGCAGTTCTTC. As protein: CASTRTGDGEQFF.

This chain links TRBV18 with TRBJ2-5; 8 bases line up with TRBD2. CDR3 length equals 15 residues. CDR1 and CDR2 from the germline V gene are KGHSH and LQKENI. The ends lost 4 bases at V and 5 bases at J; junction bases unmatched: 9. The CDR3 DNA reads TGTGCCAGCTCACAGCGGCGAGCGGGGGTGGAGACCCAGTACTTC. It yields the protein CASSQRRAGVETQYF.

This clone was seen only once. This sequence joins TRBV5-1 and TRBJ2-3, with 12 bases that match TRBD2. Germline CDR1 reads SGHRS; CDR2 reads YFSETQ. The ends lost 4 bases at V and 4 bases at J; junction bases unmatched: 4. The CDR3 is 15 residues long. The CDR3 coding sequence is TGCGCCAGCAGCCAGACTAGCGGGGGACCAGATACGCAGTATTTT. This gives the protein CASSQTSGGPDTQYF. Variable domain in full (rest from reference TRBV5-1 and TRBJ2-3): KAGVTQTPRYLIKTRGQQVTLSCSPISGHRSVSWYQQTPGQGLQFLFEYFSETQRNKGNFPGRFSGRQFSNSRSEMNVSTLELGDSALYLCASSQTSGGPDTQYFGPGTRLTVL.

Only a few counts were recorded for this clone. The chain uses TRBV7-8 and TRBJ2-2; 9 bases are a match to TRBD1. Germline CDR1 and CDR2: SGHVS and FQNEAQ. The V and J ends lost 5 bases and 3 bases, in that order; junction bases with no gene match: 4. There are 15 residues in the CDR3. CDR3 loop: CASSSRQGDTGELFF. The CDR3, as DNA: TGTGCCAGCAGCAGCCGACAGGGGGACACCGGGGAGCTGTTTTTT.